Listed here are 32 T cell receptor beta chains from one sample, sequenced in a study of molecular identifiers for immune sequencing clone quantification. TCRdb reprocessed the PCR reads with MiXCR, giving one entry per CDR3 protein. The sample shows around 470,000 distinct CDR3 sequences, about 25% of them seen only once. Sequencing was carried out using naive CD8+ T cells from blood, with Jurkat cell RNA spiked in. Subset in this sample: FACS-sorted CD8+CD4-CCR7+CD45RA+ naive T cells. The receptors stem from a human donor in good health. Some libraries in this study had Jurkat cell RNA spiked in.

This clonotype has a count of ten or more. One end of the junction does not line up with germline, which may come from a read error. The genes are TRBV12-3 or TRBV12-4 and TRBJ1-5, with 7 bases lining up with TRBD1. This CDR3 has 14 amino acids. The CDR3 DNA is TGTGCCAGCAGTTCACAGGGGAGCAACCAGCCCCAGCATTTT. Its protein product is CASSSQGSNQPQHF.

The CDR3 reads CASSLQCGYGYTF. As DNA, the CDR3 is TGTGCCAGCAGTTTACAGTGTGGCTATGGCTACACCTTC. This rearrangement joins TRBV6-5 to TRBJ1-2; no clear D gene. Germline CDR1 reads MNHEY; CDR2 reads SVGAGI. The V end lost 4 bases, the J end lost 4 bases, and 10 bases lay between the germline ends. The CDR3 has 13 residues.

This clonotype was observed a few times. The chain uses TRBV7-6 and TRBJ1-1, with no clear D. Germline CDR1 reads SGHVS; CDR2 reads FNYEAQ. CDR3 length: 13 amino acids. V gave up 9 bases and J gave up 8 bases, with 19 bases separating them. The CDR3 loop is CASGLGTAPEAFF. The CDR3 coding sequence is TGTGCCAGTGGCCTTGGCACGGCCCCCGAAGCTTTCTTT.

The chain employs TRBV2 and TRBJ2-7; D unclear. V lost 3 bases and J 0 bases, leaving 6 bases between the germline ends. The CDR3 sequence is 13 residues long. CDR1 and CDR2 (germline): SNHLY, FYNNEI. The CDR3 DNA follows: TGTGCCAGCAGTGACGAGGTCTCCTACGAGCAGTACTTC. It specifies CASSDEVSYEQYF. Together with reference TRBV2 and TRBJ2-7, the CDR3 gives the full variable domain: EPEVTQTPSHQVTQMGQEVILRCVPISNHLYFYWYRQILGQKVEFLVSFYNNEISEKSEIFDDQFSVERPDGSNFTLKIRSTKLEDSAMYFCASSDEVSYEQYFGPGTRLTVT.

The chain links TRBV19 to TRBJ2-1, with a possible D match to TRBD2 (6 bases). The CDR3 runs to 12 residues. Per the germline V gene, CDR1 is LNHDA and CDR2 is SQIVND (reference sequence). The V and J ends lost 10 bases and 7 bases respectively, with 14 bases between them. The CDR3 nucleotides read TGTGCCACCGGGACTGGGTTTAATGAGCAGTTCTTC. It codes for CATGTGFNEQFF.

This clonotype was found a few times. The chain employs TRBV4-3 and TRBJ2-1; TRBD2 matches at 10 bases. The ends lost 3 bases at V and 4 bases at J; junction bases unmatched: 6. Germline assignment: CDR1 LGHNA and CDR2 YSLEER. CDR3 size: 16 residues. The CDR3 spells CASSQERGGHYNEQFF. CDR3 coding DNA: TGCGCCAGCAGCCAGGAGCGGGGGGGCCATTACAATGAGCAGTTCTTC.

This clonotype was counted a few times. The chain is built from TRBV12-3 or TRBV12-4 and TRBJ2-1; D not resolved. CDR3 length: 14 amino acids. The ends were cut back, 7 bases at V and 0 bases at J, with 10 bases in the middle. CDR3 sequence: CASTIGSSYNEQFF. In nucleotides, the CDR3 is TGTGCCAGCACCATAGGAAGCTCCTACAATGAGCAGTTCTTC.

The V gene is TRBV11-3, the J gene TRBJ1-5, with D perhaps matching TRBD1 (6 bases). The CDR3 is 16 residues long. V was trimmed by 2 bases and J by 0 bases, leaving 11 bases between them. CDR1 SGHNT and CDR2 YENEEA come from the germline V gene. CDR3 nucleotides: TGTGCCAGCAGCTTACGAGCGACAGGTAGCAATCAGCCCCAGCATTTT. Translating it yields CASSLRATGSNQPQHF.

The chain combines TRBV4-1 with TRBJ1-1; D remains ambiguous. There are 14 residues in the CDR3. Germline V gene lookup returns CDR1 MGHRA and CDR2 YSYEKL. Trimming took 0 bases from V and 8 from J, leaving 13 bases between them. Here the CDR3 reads CASSQDAPPPEAFF. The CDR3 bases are TGCGCCAGCAGCCAAGATGCCCCCCCCCCGGAAGCTTTCTTT.

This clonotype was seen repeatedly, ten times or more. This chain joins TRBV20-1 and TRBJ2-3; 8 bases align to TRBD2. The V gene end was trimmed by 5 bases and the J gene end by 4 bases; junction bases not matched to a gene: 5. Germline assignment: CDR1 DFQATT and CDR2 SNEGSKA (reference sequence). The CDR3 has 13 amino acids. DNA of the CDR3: TGCAGTGCTCAGAGCGGGGGATCAGATACGCAGTATTTT. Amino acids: CSAQSGGSDTQYF.

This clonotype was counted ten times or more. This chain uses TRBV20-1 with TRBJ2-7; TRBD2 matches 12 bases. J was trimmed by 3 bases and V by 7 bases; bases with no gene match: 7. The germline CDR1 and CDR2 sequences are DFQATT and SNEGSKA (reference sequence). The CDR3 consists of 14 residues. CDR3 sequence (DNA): TGCAGTGTCCCCGGACTAGCGGGGATCTACGAGCAGTACTTC. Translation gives CSVPGLAGIYEQYF.

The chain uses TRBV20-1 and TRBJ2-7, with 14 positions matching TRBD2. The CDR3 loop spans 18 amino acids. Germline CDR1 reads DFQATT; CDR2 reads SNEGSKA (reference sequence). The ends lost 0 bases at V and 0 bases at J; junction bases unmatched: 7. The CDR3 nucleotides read TGCAGTGCTAGAGACTTGGGACTAGCGGGGGACGACTCCTACGAGCAGTACTTC. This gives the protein CSARDLGLAGDDSYEQYF.

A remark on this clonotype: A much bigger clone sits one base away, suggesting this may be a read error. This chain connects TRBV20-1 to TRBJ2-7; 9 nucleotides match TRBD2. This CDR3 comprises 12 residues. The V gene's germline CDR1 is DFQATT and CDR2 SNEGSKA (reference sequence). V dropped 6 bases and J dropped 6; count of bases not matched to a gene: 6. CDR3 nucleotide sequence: TGCAGTGCGGATGGGGGACTAGCCGAGCAGTACTTC. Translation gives CSADGGLAEQYF.

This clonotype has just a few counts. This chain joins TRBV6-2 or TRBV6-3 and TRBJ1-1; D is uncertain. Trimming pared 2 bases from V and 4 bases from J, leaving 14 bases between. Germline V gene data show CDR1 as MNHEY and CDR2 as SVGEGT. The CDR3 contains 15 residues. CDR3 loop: CASSYRIDDPTEAFF. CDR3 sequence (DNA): TGTGCCAGCAGTTACCGGATAGATGACCCCACTGAAGCTTTCTTT.

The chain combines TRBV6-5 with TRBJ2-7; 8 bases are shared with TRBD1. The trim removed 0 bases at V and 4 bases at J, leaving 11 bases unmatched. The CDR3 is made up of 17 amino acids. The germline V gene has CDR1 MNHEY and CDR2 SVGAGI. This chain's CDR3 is CASSYSLDRGLPYEQYF. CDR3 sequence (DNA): TGTGCCAGCAGTTACTCATTAGACAGGGGACTCCCGTACGAGCAGTACTTC.

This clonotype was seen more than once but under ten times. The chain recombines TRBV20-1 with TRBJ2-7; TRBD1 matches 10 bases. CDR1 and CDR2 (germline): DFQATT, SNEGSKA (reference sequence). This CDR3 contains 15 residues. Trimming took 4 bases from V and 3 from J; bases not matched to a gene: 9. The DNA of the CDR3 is TGCAGTGCTACCTTTCCGGGACAGGGGATCTACGAGCAGTACTTC. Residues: CSATFPGQGIYEQYF.

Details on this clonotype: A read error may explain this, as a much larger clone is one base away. CDR3 bases: TGTGCCAGCAGCCAAGGGGGAGCCTACGAGCGGTACTTC. Its translation: CASSQGGAYERYF. The chain is built from TRBV4-2 and TRBJ2-7; possibly TRBD2 for D (5 bases). The V gene's germline CDR1 is LGHNA and CDR2 YNFKEQ. The CDR3 is 13 amino acids.

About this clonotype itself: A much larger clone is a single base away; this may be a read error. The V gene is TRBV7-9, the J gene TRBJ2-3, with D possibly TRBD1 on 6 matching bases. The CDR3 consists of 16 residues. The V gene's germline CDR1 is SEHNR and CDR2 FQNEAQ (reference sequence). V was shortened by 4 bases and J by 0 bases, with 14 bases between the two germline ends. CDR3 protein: CASSSFPGASTDTQYF. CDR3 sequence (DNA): TGTGCCAGCAGCTCATTTCCAGGGGCGAGCACAGATACGCAGTATTTT.

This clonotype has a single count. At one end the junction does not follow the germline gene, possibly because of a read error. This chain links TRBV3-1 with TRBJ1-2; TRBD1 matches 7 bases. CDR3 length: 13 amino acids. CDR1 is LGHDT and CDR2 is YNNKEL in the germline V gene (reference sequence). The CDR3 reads CASSLGQSYGCTF. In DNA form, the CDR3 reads TGTGCCAGCAGCCTGGGACAGAGCTATGGCTGCACCTTC.

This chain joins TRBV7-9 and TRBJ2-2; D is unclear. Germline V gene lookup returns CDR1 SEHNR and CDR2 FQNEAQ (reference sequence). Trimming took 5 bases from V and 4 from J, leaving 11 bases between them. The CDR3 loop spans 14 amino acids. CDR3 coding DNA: TGTGCCAGCAGCCAAACAACGGGCACCGGGGAGCTGTTTTTT. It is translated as CASSQTTGTGELFF.

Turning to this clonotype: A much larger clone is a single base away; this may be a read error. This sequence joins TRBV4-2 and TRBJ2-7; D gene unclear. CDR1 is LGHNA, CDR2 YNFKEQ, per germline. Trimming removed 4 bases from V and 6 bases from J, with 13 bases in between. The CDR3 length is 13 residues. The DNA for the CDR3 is TGTGCCAGCAGCCGAGAGTATAGGGTCGAGCAGTACTTC. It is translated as CASSREYRVEQYF.

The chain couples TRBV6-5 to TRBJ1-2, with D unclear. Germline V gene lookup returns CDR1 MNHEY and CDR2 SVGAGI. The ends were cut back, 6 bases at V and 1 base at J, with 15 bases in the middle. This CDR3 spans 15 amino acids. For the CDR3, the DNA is TGTGCCAGCAGCCAATACGAACCGGATAACTATGGCTACACCTTC. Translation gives CASSQYEPDNYGYTF.

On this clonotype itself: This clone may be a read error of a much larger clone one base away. CDR3 in amino acids: CASSFSGRTSREQYF. CDR3 DNA sequence: TGCGCCAGCAGCTTTTCGGGACGGACGTCCCGCGAGCAGTACTTC. The genes are TRBV5-1 and TRBJ2-7; TRBD1 or TRBD2 may be the D gene (5 bases each). The CDR3 is made up of 15 amino acids. The germline V and J ends were trimmed by 2 bases and 6 bases, with 18 bases remaining between them. Germline CDR1 reads SGHRS; CDR2 reads YFSETQ.

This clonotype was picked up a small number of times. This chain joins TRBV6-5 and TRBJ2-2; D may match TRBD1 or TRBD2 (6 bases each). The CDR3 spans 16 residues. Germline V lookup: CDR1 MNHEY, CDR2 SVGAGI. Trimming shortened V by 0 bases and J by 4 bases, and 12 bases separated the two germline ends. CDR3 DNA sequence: TGTGCCAGCAGTTACTCGTTAGGGGGGTTCACCGGGGAGCTGTTTTTT. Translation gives CASSYSLGGFTGELFF.

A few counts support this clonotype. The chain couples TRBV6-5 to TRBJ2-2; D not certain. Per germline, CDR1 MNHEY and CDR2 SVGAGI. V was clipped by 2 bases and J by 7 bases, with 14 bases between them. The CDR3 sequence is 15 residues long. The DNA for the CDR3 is TGTGCCAGCAGTTACAACAAAGGCAGTAACGGGGAGCTGTTTTTT. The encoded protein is CASSYNKGSNGELFF.

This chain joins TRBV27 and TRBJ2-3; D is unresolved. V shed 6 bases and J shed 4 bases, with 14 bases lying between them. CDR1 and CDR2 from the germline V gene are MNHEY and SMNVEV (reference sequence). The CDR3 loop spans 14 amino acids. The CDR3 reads CASSFGVKADTQYF. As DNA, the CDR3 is TGTGCCAGCAGCTTTGGAGTCAAGGCAGATACGCAGTATTTT.

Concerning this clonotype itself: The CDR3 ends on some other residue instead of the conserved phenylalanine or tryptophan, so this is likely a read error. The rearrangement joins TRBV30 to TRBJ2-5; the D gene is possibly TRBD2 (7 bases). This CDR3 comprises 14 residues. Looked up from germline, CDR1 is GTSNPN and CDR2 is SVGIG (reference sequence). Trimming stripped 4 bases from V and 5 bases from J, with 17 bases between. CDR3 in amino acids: CAWTVGGGQETQYC. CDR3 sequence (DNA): TGTGCCTGGACCGTAGGGGGGGGGCAGGAGACCCAGTACTGC.

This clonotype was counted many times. Here the CDR3 DNA reads TGTGCCAGCAGCTTACGACAGGGCAGGTACCAAGAGACCCAGTACTTC. This translates into CASSLRQGRYQETQYF. V and J are TRBV7-2 and TRBJ2-5, with TRBD1 matching 7 bases. The length of the CDR3 is 16 residues. With 2 bases clipped from V and 0 bases from J, the junction kept 6 bases outside the gene matches. Looked up from germline, CDR1 is SGHTA and CDR2 is FQGNSA.

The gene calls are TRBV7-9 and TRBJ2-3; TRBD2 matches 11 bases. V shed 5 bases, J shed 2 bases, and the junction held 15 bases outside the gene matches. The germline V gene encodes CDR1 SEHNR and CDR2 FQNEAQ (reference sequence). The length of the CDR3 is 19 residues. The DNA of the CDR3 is TGTGCCAGCAGCGCTCGGGCTAGCGGGGGGCCACTACTCACAGATACGCAGTATTTT. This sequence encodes CASSARASGGPLLTDTQYF.

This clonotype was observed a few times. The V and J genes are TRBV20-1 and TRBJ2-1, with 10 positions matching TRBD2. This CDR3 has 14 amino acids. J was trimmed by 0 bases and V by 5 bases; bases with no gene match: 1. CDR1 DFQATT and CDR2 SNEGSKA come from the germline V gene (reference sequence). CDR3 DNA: TGCAGTGCTCCTAGCGGGAGCTCCTACAATGAGCAGTTCTTC. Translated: CSAPSGSSYNEQFF.

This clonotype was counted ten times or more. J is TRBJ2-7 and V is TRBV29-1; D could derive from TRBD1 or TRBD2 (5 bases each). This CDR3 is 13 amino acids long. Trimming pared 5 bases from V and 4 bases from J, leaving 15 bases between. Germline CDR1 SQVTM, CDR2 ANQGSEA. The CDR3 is CSVMGTKPYEQYF. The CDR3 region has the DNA TGCAGCGTTATGGGGACCAAGCCATACGAGCAGTACTTC.

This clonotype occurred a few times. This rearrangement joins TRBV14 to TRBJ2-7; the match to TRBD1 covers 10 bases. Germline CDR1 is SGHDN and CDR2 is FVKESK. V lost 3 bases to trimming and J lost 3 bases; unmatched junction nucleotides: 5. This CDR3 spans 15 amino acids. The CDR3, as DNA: TGTGCCAGCAGCCACCCTCGGGACAGGGGCTACGAGCAGTACTTC. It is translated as CASSHPRDRGYEQYF. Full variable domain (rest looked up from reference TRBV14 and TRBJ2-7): EAGVTQFPSHSVIEKGQTVTLRCDPISGHDNLYWYRRVMGKEIKFLLHFVKESKQDESGMPNNRFLAERTGGTYSTLKVQPAELEDSGVYFCASSHPRDRGYEQYFGPGTRLTVT.